This is a list of T cell receptor beta chains from one sample in a study of OX40 agonist ivuxolimab in advanced cancers. Method: immunoSEQ multiplex PCR; TCRdb's copy keeps in-frame clones and lacks some. The sample holds 20,000 to 25,000 clones, 78% seen once. The specimen was CD4+ or CD8+ T cells sorted from blood, collected in a trial of the OX40 agonist ivuxolimab. These receptors were taken from an adult with an advanced solid tumor such as melanoma, head and neck, liver or kidney cancer. Both conserved end residues are part of each CDR3.

TRBJ1-4 | TRBV7-9 | CASSPQPGQGGEKLFF
TRBJ1-4 | TRBV28 | CASSFRGTSNEKLFF
TRBJ1-4 | TRBV19 | CASSLGTGVNEKLFF
TRBJ1-2 | TRBV6-1 | CASSYTPGQGNGYTF
TRBJ2-5 | TRBV4-2 | CASSPPGRSQETQYF
TRBJ1-1 | TRBV7-2 | CASSALQGTASGEAFF
TRBJ2-7 | TRBV28 | CASSSNTLGVSSYEQYF
TRBJ2-1 | TRBV5-4 | CASSQGLAGGRAYNEQFF
TRBJ2-2 | TRBV7-8 | CASSLLTGGNTGELFF
TRBJ2-5 | TRBV5-1 | CASSLRDNQETQYF
TRBJ1-1 | TRBV5-1 | CASSPGTVNTEAFF